The 26 T cell receptor beta chains below were found in one sample sequenced in a study of blood T cell repertoires in COVID-19. The table came from immunoSEQ multiplex PCR; TCRdb's copy has only in-frame clones and leaves some out. The sample has 85,000 to 120,000 clones, around 90% seen once. Specimen: peripheral blood. Every receptor here comes from a man in his forties or fifties with active COVID-19.

The chain uses TRBV6-5 and TRBJ2-7, with 9 bases identical to TRBD1. J gave up 6 bases and V 5 bases, and 11 bases lay outside the gene matches. The CDR3 is 15 residues long. Germline CDR1 reads MNHEY; CDR2 reads SVGAGI. In DNA form, the CDR3 reads TGTGCCAGCAGTCAGTACCTGGGACAGGGTCCCGAGCAGTACTTC. Amino acid sequence: CASSQYLGQGPEQYF.

The V gene is TRBV7-6, the J gene TRBJ2-7; possibly TRBD2 for D (5 bases). The CDR3 spans 16 residues. V lost 5 bases, J lost 4 bases, and 21 bases lay in between. Germline assignment: CDR1 SGHVS and CDR2 FNYEAQ. The chain's CDR3 is CASSLGRAGSGYEQYF. CDR3 bases: TGTGCCAGCAGCCTTGGTCGGGCTGGGAGCGGATACGAGCAGTACTTC.

This chain links TRBV21-1 with TRBJ1-2; the table assigns TRBD1, which was not confirmed against the DNA. TRBV21-1 is an annotated pseudogene. There are 16 residues in the CDR3. The CDR3 region is CASSKVSGQPGYGYTF. The CDR3 region has the DNA TGTGCCAGCAGCAAAGTTTCGGGACAGCCCGGCTATGGCTACACCTTC.

This clone was detected only once. The chain employs TRBV19 and TRBJ1-5, with 7 nucleotides matching TRBD1. Germline trimming cut 6 bases from V and 2 bases from J; bases unmatched to any gene: 4. Germline V CDR1 and CDR2: LNHDA, SQIVND (reference sequence). The CDR3 is 14 amino acids. The CDR3 is CASRGGTGNQPQHF. The CDR3 DNA is TGTGCCAGTAGGGGCGGGACAGGCAATCAGCCCCAGCATTTT.

V and J are TRBV7-9 and TRBJ1-5; D is unclear. The CDR3 extends over 13 amino acids. V lost 4 bases and J lost 0, with 4 bases in between. CDR1 is SEHNR and CDR2 is FQNEAQ in the germline V gene (reference sequence). CDR3 bases: TGTGCCAGCAGCTCGTATAGCAATCAGCCCCAGCATTTT. This gives the protein CASSSYSNQPQHF.

This rearrangement joins TRBV7-2 to TRBJ2-7; D possibly corresponds to TRBD2 (5 bases). The CDR3 consists of 14 residues. Germline CDR1 is SGHTA and CDR2 is FQGNSA. With 5 bases removed from V and 0 bases from J, the gap between germline ends came to 11 bases. CDR3: CASSPRSGSYEQYF. In DNA form, the CDR3 reads TGTGCCAGCAGCCCCCGGAGCGGCTCCTACGAGCAGTACTTC.

This rearrangement joins TRBV5-8 to TRBJ2-1; TRBD2 is a possible D gene (6 bases). V shed 1 base and J shed 7 bases, with 12 bases lying between them. Germline values: CDR1 SGHTS, CDR2 YDEGEE. The CDR3 totals 14 residues. The CDR3 region has the DNA TGTGCCAGCAGCTTGTATCTAGCGCGTAATGAGCAGTTCTTC. Translation gives CASSLYLARNEQFF.

The chain uses TRBV3-1 (or the pseudogene TRBV3-2) and TRBJ2-1; unclear D gene. The CDR3 contains 12 residues. V was clipped by 3 bases and J by 7 bases, with 7 bases between them. CDR1 LGHDT and CDR2 YNNKEL come from the germline V gene (reference sequence). CDR3: CASSQSRNEQFF. CDR3 in DNA: TGTGCCAGCAGCCAGTCTAGGAATGAGCAGTTCTTC.

The chain has TRBV13 and TRBJ2-6; unclear D gene. Germline loops: CDR1 PRHDT, CDR2 FYEKMQ (reference sequence). The CDR3 extends over 13 amino acids. With 8 bases removed from V and 0 bases from J, the gap between germline ends came to 5 bases. CDR3 sequence reads: CASGPSGANVLTF. The CDR3 DNA reads TGTGCCAGCGGGCCCTCTGGGGCCAACGTCCTGACTTTC.

The chain is built from TRBV4-1 and TRBJ1-1, with TRBD1 as a possible D gene (6 bases). Trimming cost V 4 bases and J 4 bases, with 13 bases left between them. The CDR3 has 14 amino acids. CDR1 and CDR2 (germline): MGHRA, YSYEKL. This chain's CDR3 is CASSRSGTSTEAFF. CDR3 DNA: TGCGCCAGCAGCCGAAGCGGGACAAGCACTGAAGCTTTCTTT.

This clone showed up just a few times. The chain employs TRBV12-3 or TRBV12-4 and TRBJ1-2; no reliable D call. V shed 4 bases and J shed 5 bases, with 5 bases lying between them. This CDR3 region has 11 residues. The CDR3 DNA reads as TGTGCCAGCAGTTCCCGTTATGGCTACACCTTC. Its protein is CASSSRYGYTF.

The genes are TRBV6-5 and TRBJ2-2, with TRBD2 as a possible D gene (6 bases). The CDR3 is 14 residues long. Trimming stripped 5 bases from V and 4 bases from J, with 11 bases between. Germline V CDR1 and CDR2: MNHEY, SVGAGI. CDR3 sequence (DNA): TGTGCCAGCAGTCCGGGACTTTCCACCGGGGAGCTGTTTTTT. It is translated as CASSPGLSTGELFF.

The genes are TRBV29-1 and TRBJ1-4; 9 positions match TRBD1. V was clipped by 5 bases and J by 0 bases; unmatched bases: 4. CDR1 is SQVTM, CDR2 ANQGSEA, per germline. CDR3 size: 15 residues. The CDR3 spells CSVRDRATTNEKLFF. CDR3 in DNA: TGCAGCGTTAGGGACAGGGCGACAACTAATGAAAAACTGTTTTTT.

The chain is built from TRBV12-3 or TRBV12-4 and TRBJ2-2; D is possibly TRBD1 (6 bases). The germline V and J ends were trimmed by 6 bases and 3 bases, with 8 bases remaining between them. The CDR3 length is 13 residues. The chain's CDR3 is CASSHRDTGELFF. The CDR3 nucleotides read TGTGCCAGCAGCCACAGGGACACCGGGGAGCTGTTTTTT.

This chain's CDR3 is CASSSPGLYGYTF. CDR3 DNA: TGTGCCAGCAGTTCCCCGGGACTCTATGGCTACACCTTC. V gene TRBV27 combines with J gene TRBJ1-2, with a possible D match to TRBD1 (5 bases). The V gene's germline CDR1 is MNHEY and CDR2 SMNVEV (reference sequence). Trimming removed 4 bases from V and 4 bases from J, with 10 bases in between. The CDR3 loop spans 13 amino acids.

The V gene is TRBV11-3, the J gene TRBJ1-1; D is unclear. This CDR3 region has 15 residues. The germline gives CDR1 SGHNT, CDR2 YENEEA. V was trimmed by 0 bases and J by 0 bases, leaving 8 bases between them. This CDR3 reads CASSLDGQMNTEAFF. CDR3 sequence (DNA): TGTGCCAGCAGCTTAGATGGCCAGATGAACACTGAAGCTTTCTTT.

The V and J genes are TRBV30 and TRBJ1-6; maybe TRBD1 (6 bases). The CDR3 covers 13 residues. Trimming cost V 1 base and J 7 bases, with 8 bases left between them. The V gene's germline CDR1 is GTSNPN and CDR2 SVGIG (reference sequence). CDR3 DNA sequence: TGTGCCTGGAGTGGGCAGGGGAATTCACCCCTCCACTTT. It codes for CAWSGQGNSPLHF. The variable domain in full, with the rest retrieved from reference TRBV30 and TRBJ1-6, is SQTIHQWPATLVQPVGSPLSLECTVEGTSNPNLYWYRQAAGRGLQLLFYSVGIGQISSEVPQNLSASRPQDRQFILSSKKLLLSDSGFYLCAWSGQGNSPLHFGNGTRLTVT.

The genes are TRBV9 and TRBJ2-2; D may be TRBD1 (7 bases). V was cut by 3 bases and J by 1 base, with 10 bases left in between. The CDR3 sequence is 15 residues long. Germline assignment: CDR1 SGDLS and CDR2 YYNGEE. CDR3 in amino acids: CASSDQGGNTGELFF. CDR3 DNA: TGTGCCAGCAGCGATCAGGGGGGGAACACCGGGGAGCTGTTTTTT.

This chain connects TRBV6-4 to TRBJ1-1, with D uncertain. The CDR3 runs to 12 residues. Trimming stripped 2 bases from V and 8 bases from J, with 9 bases between. The germline V gene has CDR1 MRHNA and CDR2 SNTAGT. CDR3 sequence: CASSDLYREAFF. CDR3 bases: TGTGCCAGCAGTGACCTCTACAGAGAAGCTTTCTTT.

The chain joins TRBV7-2 to TRBJ2-2; TRBD2 might be the D (6 bases). This CDR3 has 13 residues. V lost 3 bases and J 6 bases, leaving 8 bases between the germline ends. The germline V gene has CDR1 SGHTA and CDR2 FQGNSA. CDR3 loop: CASSLGEAGELFF. In DNA form, the CDR3 reads TGTGCCAGCAGCTTGGGGGAGGCCGGGGAGCTGTTTTTT.

In this sample, this clone turned up once. The chain recombines TRBV9 with TRBJ2-5; D possibly corresponds to TRBD2 (7 bases). Trimming removed 0 bases at V and 8 bases at J, with 23 bases between. The germline CDR1 and CDR2 sequences are SGDLS and YYNGEE. This CDR3 comprises 17 residues. CDR3 amino acids: CASSVGSGGPTRATQYF. The CDR3 DNA reads TGTGCCAGCAGCGTAGGTTCCGGGGGGCCGACGAGGGCAACCCAGTACTTC.

CDR3 nucleotide sequence: TGTGCCAGCAGTGAAGCTAAGGGGGCAAAGAGCTCTGGAAACACCATATATTTT. Translating it yields CASSEAKGAKSSGNTIYF. The chain carries TRBV6-1 and TRBJ1-3; 7 bases align to TRBD1. This CDR3 is 18 amino acids long. The ends lost 0 bases at V and 0 bases at J; junction bases unmatched: 8. Per the germline V gene, CDR1 is MNHNS and CDR2 is SASEGT.

The V gene is TRBV3-1 (or the pseudogene TRBV3-2), the J gene TRBJ2-5; 8 positions match TRBD2. V trimming: 1 base; J trimming: 5 bases; junction bases outside the gene matches: 3. CDR3 length: 14 amino acids. Germline V gene sequence: CDR1 LGHDT, CDR2 YNNKEL (reference sequence). The chain's CDR3 is CASSQGSGGETQYF. In DNA form, the CDR3 reads TGTGCCAGCAGCCAAGGGAGCGGGGGTGAGACCCAGTACTTC.

The CDR3 reads CASSIVLLGTDTQYF. CDR3 bases: TGTGCCAGTAGTATAGTGCTACTCGGCACAGATACGCAGTATTTT. V gene TRBV19 combines with J gene TRBJ2-3; D ambiguous. Germline V CDR1 and CDR2: LNHDA, SQIVND (reference sequence). V shed 1 base and J shed 1 base, with 9 bases lying between them. The CDR3 contains 15 residues.

In its sample, this clone was seen once. The chain carries TRBV5-4 and TRBJ2-5; 8 bases match TRBD2. The germline V gene encodes CDR1 SGHNT and CDR2 YYREEE (reference sequence). The V and J ends lost 6 bases and 3 bases, in that order; junction bases with no gene match: 7. CDR3 length equals 14 residues. Here the CDR3 DNA reads TGTGCCAGCACCCAGGGGCGGGGGGAAGAGACCCAGTACTTC. Amino acids: CASTQGRGEETQYF.

V gene TRBV30 combines with J gene TRBJ1-5; 10 bases are a match to TRBD1. V shed 5 bases and J 6 bases; nucleotides not matched to a gene: 4. CDR1 is GTSNPN and CDR2 is SVGIG in the germline V gene (reference sequence). The CDR3 consists of 13 residues. This CDR3 is CAWGTGDGQPQHF. Here the CDR3 DNA reads TGTGCCTGGGGGACAGGGGATGGTCAGCCCCAGCATTTT.